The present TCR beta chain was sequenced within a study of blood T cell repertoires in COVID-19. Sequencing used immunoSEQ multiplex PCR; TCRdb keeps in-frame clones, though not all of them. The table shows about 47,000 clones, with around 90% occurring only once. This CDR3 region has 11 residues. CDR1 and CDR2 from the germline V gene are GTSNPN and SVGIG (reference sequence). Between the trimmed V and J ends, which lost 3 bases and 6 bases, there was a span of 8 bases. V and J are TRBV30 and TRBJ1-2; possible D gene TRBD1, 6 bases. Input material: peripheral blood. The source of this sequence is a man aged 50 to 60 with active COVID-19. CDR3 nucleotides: TGTGCCTGGAGACAGGGTCATGGCTACACCTTC. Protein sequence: CAWRQGHGYTF. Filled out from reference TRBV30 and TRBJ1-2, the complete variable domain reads SQTIHQWPATLVQPVGSPLSLECTVEGTSNPNLYWYRQAAGRGLQLLFYSVGIGQISSEVPQNLSASRPQDRQFILSSKKLLLSDSGFYLCAWRQGHGYTFGSGTRLTVV.